The clone carrying this T cell receptor beta chain was picked up one time. CDR3 length equals 12 residues. V lost 5 bases, J lost 7 bases, and 11 bases lay in between. In the source study's methods: Cell counts per sample came from amplifying reference gene primers. Produced via immunoSEQ multiplex PCR; TCRdb's table is partial and in-frame only. That table gives V, J and clone size, and the DNA gave D and trimming. This sample has around 200,000 clones, with about 85% found just once. The sample originates from a study of blood T cell repertoires in COVID-19. Across the whole study: Samples of COVID-19 (acute and convalescent) were obtained from the United States, Italy and Spain. T cells, B-cell-depleted T cells, or PBMCs supplied cDNA or gDNA.

The TCR sequence derives from a man aged 30-40 years with acute or convalescent COVID-19. The J gene is TRBJ1-1, the V gene TRBV12-3 or TRBV12-4; unclear D gene. Sequenced input: peripheral blood. CDR3 sequence (DNA): TGTGCCAGCAGTCGATTGGGCCTTGAAGCTTTCTTT. Translated, it gives CASSRLGLEAFF.